These 29 T cell receptor beta chains originate from one sample sequenced in a study of early stage breast cancer tumors. Method: immunoSEQ multiplex PCR; TCRdb's copy keeps in-frame clones and lacks some. Here the sample spans some 9,700 clones, 78% being singletons. Material for sequencing was normal breast tissue next to the tumor. Receptors originate from a person between 35 and 49 years old with breast cancer.

The CDR3 nucleotides are TGTGCCAGCAGCTGGATGGGGGGTGAAGCTTTCTTT. It yields the protein CASSWMGGEAFF. V gene TRBV5-6 combines with J gene TRBJ1-1; D might be TRBD1 (5 bases). V lost 3 bases, J lost 7 bases, and 10 bases lay in between. The CDR3 totals 12 residues. Germline assignment: CDR1 SGHDT and CDR2 YYEEEE. The whole variable domain, remainder taken from reference TRBV5-6 and TRBJ1-1, is DAGVTQSPTHLIKTRGQQVTLRCSPKSGHDTVSWYQQALGQGPQFIFQYYEEEERQRGNFPDRFSGHQFPNYSSELNVNALLLGDSALYLCASSWMGGEAFFGQGTRLTVV.

In this sample, this clone turned up once. The chain links TRBV5-4 to TRBJ1-4; no reliable D call. The germline V and J ends were trimmed by 4 bases and 5 bases, with 18 bases remaining between them. The CDR3 extends over 16 amino acids. The V gene's germline CDR1 is SGHNT and CDR2 YYREEE (reference sequence). CDR3 residues: CASSLGGQSRNEKLFF. Written as DNA, the CDR3 is TGTGCCAGCAGCCTGGGAGGGCAGAGCCGAAATGAAAAACTGTTTTTT.

This clone was picked up one time. One junction end disagrees with the germline gene, perhaps due to a read error. Other DNA sequences in the sample encode the same CDR3. The V and J genes are TRBV29-1 and TRBJ2-7; 7 bases fit TRBD1. Germline assignment: CDR1 SQVTM and CDR2 ANQGSEA. The CDR3 extends over 14 amino acids. In nucleotides, the CDR3 is TGCAGCGTAGGCTCCCGACAGGGCGCCTACGAGCAGTATTTC. Amino acid sequence: CSVGSRQGAYEQYF.

The J gene is TRBJ2-7, the V gene TRBV5-3; D is unresolved. TRBV5-3 is assigned to the ORF class and has an uncertain function. This CDR3 is built from 12 residues. V was clipped by 0 bases and J by 3 bases, with 4 bases between them. CDR3 sequence: CARSLASYEQYF. The CDR3 coding sequence is TGTGCCAGAAGCTTGGCTAGCTACGAGCAGTACTTC.

The chain employs TRBV21-1 and TRBJ1-2. TRBV21-1 is described as a pseudogene. CDR3 size: 13 residues. The CDR3 region has the DNA TGTGCCAGCAGCAAAGTAAAGGGCAGTACCTACACCTTC. Its protein is CASSKVKGSTYTF.

CDR3 region: CASSFLSTGGTGNTIYF. The DNA of the CDR3 is TGTGCCAGCAGCTTTTTATCTACAGGGGGTACAGGAAACACCATATATTTT. The chain is built from TRBV5-5 and TRBJ1-3; 8 bases are shared with TRBD1. V lost 2 bases and J lost 4; bases outside the gene matches: 11. CDR3 size: 17 residues. Germline V gives CDR1 SGHKS, CDR2 YYEKEE (reference sequence).

The gene calls are TRBV7-9 and TRBJ1-1; 8 bases match TRBD1. This CDR3 has 15 amino acids. The V gene end was trimmed by 3 bases and the J gene end by 1 base; junction bases not matched to a gene: 4. Germline-derived CDR1 and CDR2 are SEHNR and FQNEAQ (reference sequence). The CDR3, as DNA: TGTGCCAGCAGCTTCAGGGGGCAGGGGAACACTGAAGCTTTCTTT. This translates into CASSFRGQGNTEAFF.

Comments on this clone: At one of its ends the junction is not consistent with the germline gene, which may arise from a read error. The chain recombines TRBV11-3 with TRBJ2-7; the match to TRBD1 covers 9 bases. This CDR3 has 14 amino acids. The germline V gene has CDR1 SGHNT and CDR2 YENEEA. This chain's CDR3 is CASSPGQGSSEQYF. CDR3 coding DNA: TGTGCCAGCAGCCCGGGACAGGGATCCTCCGAGCAGTACTTC.

The V call is TRBV11-2, the J call TRBJ1-4, with D tentatively TRBD1 (6 bases). V dropped 5 bases and J dropped 0 bases, with 13 bases sitting between them. The CDR3 is 16 amino acids. Germline V gene sequence: CDR1 SGHAT, CDR2 FQNNGV. For the CDR3, the DNA is TGTGCCAGCAGCCGTGGACAGACGGCAACTAATGAAAAACTGTTTTTT. This gives the protein CASSRGQTATNEKLFF.

This clone occurred a few times. The V gene is TRBV7-9, the J gene TRBJ1-2; a possible D gene is TRBD1 (6 bases). CDR1 and CDR2 from the germline V gene are SEHNR and FQNEAQ (reference sequence). Trimming stripped 6 bases from V and 7 bases from J, with 12 bases between. The CDR3 consists of 12 residues. As DNA, the CDR3 is TGTGCCAGCAGAGGGGGGGCGCTTGGCTACACCTTC. It encodes CASRGGALGYTF.

The chain links TRBV7-8 to TRBJ2-5; D remains ambiguous. CDR1 is SGHVS and CDR2 is FQNEAQ in the germline V gene. Trimming took 5 bases from V and 5 from J, leaving 9 bases between them. The CDR3 loop spans 12 amino acids. The CDR3 reads CASSQTGETQYF. The CDR3 DNA sequence: TGTGCCAGCAGCCAGACCGGGGAGACCCAGTACTTC.

The chain couples TRBV2 to TRBJ1-2; D is uncertain. Germline V lookup: CDR1 SNHLY, CDR2 FYNNEI. This CDR3 spans 11 amino acids. V shed 8 bases and J shed 3 bases, with 7 bases lying between them. CDR3 bases: TGTGCCAGCGGGAGGGACTATGGCTACACCTTC. It translates to CASGRDYGYTF.

In its sample, this clone was seen a few times. The CDR3 ends on some other residue instead of the conserved phenylalanine or tryptophan, so this is likely a read error. The limits of the CDR3 on the DNA are not certain, so only TCRdb's listed CDR3 is given. This sequence joins TRBV15 and TRBJ1-2; the table assigns TRBD1, which was not confirmed against the DNA. Counting both end residues, the CDR3 totals 11 amino acids. Germline values: CDR1 LNHNV, CDR2 YYDKDF (reference sequence). CDR3 sequence: CATVGQGALWL.

The V gene is TRBV4-2, the J gene TRBJ2-5, with TRBD2 identical over 12 bases. V shed 1 base, J shed 9 bases, and the junction held 12 bases outside the gene matches. The CDR3 has 17 amino acids. The germline CDR1 and CDR2 sequences are LGHNA and YNFKEQ. The CDR3 spells CASSQGSSGRGTSAQYF. The CDR3 DNA reads TGTGCCAGCAGCCAAGGTTCTAGCGGGAGGGGCACGTCGGCCCAGTACTTC.

This chain uses TRBV5-5 with TRBJ2-1, with D perhaps matching TRBD2 (5 bases). Germline CDR1 SGHKS, CDR2 YYEKEE (reference sequence). V was clipped by 5 bases and J by 2 bases, with 11 bases between them. CDR3 length equals 14 residues. In DNA, the CDR3 is TGTGCCAGCAGTCCGGGATACACCTACAATGAGCAGTTCTTC. Encoded protein: CASSPGYTYNEQFF.

This clone was seen a few times. The V gene is TRBV6-5, the J gene TRBJ2-7; 7 nucleotides agree with TRBD1. Germline loops: CDR1 MNHEY, CDR2 SVGAGI. This CDR3 spans 15 amino acids. The junction had 7 bases not matched to a gene; V was cut back by 5 bases and J by 0 bases. The CDR3 nucleotides are TGTGCCAGCAGTGTCGACAGGGTCAACTCCTACGAGCAGTACTTC. It yields the protein CASSVDRVNSYEQYF.

This clone was detected a few times. This CDR3 is CASSLAVGGEKLFF. Written as DNA, the CDR3 is TGTGCCAGCAGCTTAGCGGTTGGGGGGGAAAAACTGTTTTTT. This sequence joins TRBV7-2 and TRBJ1-4; D might be TRBD1 (5 bases). The CDR3 runs 14 residues. CDR1 and CDR2 from the germline V gene are SGHTA and FQGNSA. Trimming cost V 0 bases and J 8 bases, with 10 bases left between them.

The chain uses TRBV30 and TRBJ2-1, with D perhaps being TRBD1 or TRBD2 (5 bases each). CDR3 size: 14 residues. Looked up from germline, CDR1 is GTSNPN and CDR2 is SVGIG (reference sequence). V was shortened by 5 bases and J by 0 bases, with 11 bases between the two germline ends. CDR3 protein: CAWGGRLSYNEQFF. As DNA, the CDR3 is TGTGCCTGGGGGGGTCGGCTCTCCTACAATGAGCAGTTCTTC.

The chain joins TRBV7-3 to TRBJ1-1; D may be TRBD1 (6 bases). Germline CDR1 SGHTA, CDR2 FQGTGA. Trimming took 5 bases from V and 4 from J, leaving 17 bases between them. This CDR3 comprises 15 residues. The CDR3 here is CASSPEGGVGTEAFF. For the CDR3, the DNA is TGTGCCAGCAGCCCCGAGGGGGGAGTAGGCACTGAAGCTTTCTTT.

This clone turned up a few times. The chain links TRBV27 to TRBJ1-5; TRBD1 is a possible D gene (6 bases). CDR1 and CDR2 from the germline V gene are MNHEY and SMNVEV (reference sequence). CDR3 size: 15 residues. Trimming pared 3 bases from V and 6 bases from J, leaving 15 bases between. CDR3 DNA: TGTGCCAGCAGTTTCTCTCTAACAGGGAGTCAGCCCCAGCATTTT. This sequence encodes CASSFSLTGSQPQHF.

This clone turned up a few times. The gene calls are TRBV6-1 and TRBJ1-5; D call uncertain. In germline, CDR1 is MNHNS, CDR2 SASEGT. Deletions cut 3 bases from V and 3 bases from J, with 0 bases between. The CDR3 loop spans 11 amino acids. CDR3: CASSDNQPQHF. CDR3 DNA: TGTGCCAGCAGTGACAATCAGCCCCAGCATTTT.

The chain employs TRBV19 and TRBJ2-7; 7 positions match TRBD1. Germline values: CDR1 LNHDA, CDR2 SQIVND (reference sequence). The CDR3 totals 14 residues. V dropped 2 bases and J dropped 10; count of bases not matched to a gene: 11. In DNA form, the CDR3 reads TGTGCCAGTAGTATATCAAAGGGTGGGGACAGACAGTACTTC. This translates into CASSISKGGDRQYF.

The rearrangement uses TRBV2 and TRBJ2-5; D remains unclear. CDR3 length: 11 amino acids. Germline V gene sequence: CDR1 SNHLY, CDR2 FYNNEI. V dropped 3 bases and J dropped 2 bases, with 1 base sitting between them. CDR3 sequence reads: CASSEQETQYF. As DNA, the CDR3 is TGTGCCAGCAGTGAGCAAGAGACCCAGTACTTC.

The chain has TRBV7-2 and TRBJ1-2; D gene unclear. The CDR3 runs 12 residues. Trimming took off 2 bases at V and 4 bases at J, with 5 bases between the two ends. Germline-derived CDR1 and CDR2 are SGHTA and FQGNSA. CDR3 DNA: TGTGCCAGCAGCTTATCCGGCTATGGCTACACCTTC. It yields the protein CASSLSGYGYTF.

The genes are TRBV5-6 and TRBJ1-4; D is undetermined. The V gene's germline CDR1 is SGHDT and CDR2 YYEEEE. This CDR3 spans 14 amino acids. V lost 0 bases and J 5 bases, leaving 8 bases between the germline ends. CDR3 in DNA: TGTGCCAGCAGCTTGGTTGGGGTCAATGAAAAACTGTTTTTT. Encoded protein: CASSLVGVNEKLFF.

The chain couples TRBV30 to TRBJ1-2; D might be TRBD1 (5 bases). The V gene's germline CDR1 is GTSNPN and CDR2 SVGIG (reference sequence). The ends were cut back, 8 bases at V and 2 bases at J, with 15 bases in the middle. The CDR3 extends over 13 amino acids. In nucleotides, the CDR3 is TGTGCCGGTCGGCAGGGCATGAACTATGGCTACACCTTC. Its protein is CAGRQGMNYGYTF. Drawing the rest from reference TRBV30 and TRBJ1-2, the complete variable domain is SQTIHQWPATLVQPVGSPLSLECTVEGTSNPNLYWYRQAAGRGLQLLFYSVGIGQISSEVPQNLSASRPQDRQFILSSKKLLLSDSGFYLCAGRQGMNYGYTFGSGTRLTVV.

This clone was counted once. The rearrangement joins TRBV15 to TRBJ1-5; D uncertain. Looked up from germline, CDR1 is LNHNV and CDR2 is YYDKDF (reference sequence). V gave up 3 bases and J gave up 1 base, with 4 bases separating them. This CDR3 spans 13 amino acids. Written as DNA, the CDR3 is TGTGCCACCAGCAGGACCAGCAATCAGCCCCAGCATTTT. Amino acid sequence: CATSRTSNQPQHF.

The V call is TRBV11-3, the J call TRBJ2-7, with TRBD1 matching over 7 bases. This CDR3 region has 14 residues. Losses at the gene ends were 2 bases for V and 3 bases for J; bases not matched to a gene: 4. Germline CDR1 is SGHNT and CDR2 is YENEEA. DNA of the CDR3: TGTGCCAGCAGCTTATCCAGGGGGAACTACGAGCAGTACTTC. This codes for CASSLSRGNYEQYF.

The J gene is TRBJ1-4, the V gene TRBV4-1; D may be TRBD1 (5 bases). The CDR3 runs to 15 residues. Trimming removed 0 bases at V and 10 bases at J, with 15 bases between. Germline-derived CDR1 and CDR2 are MGHRA and YSYEKL. DNA for the CDR3: TGCGCCAGCAGCCAAGACGGGGGGGTCGTGGGAAAACTGTTTTTT. Its translation is CASSQDGGVVGKLFF.